The subject of this entry is one TCR beta chain. Its antigen is still unknown. This specimen belongs to a study of high-grade serous ovarian cancer treatment subgroups. Study results and caveats: Only CDR3 was analyzed; CDR1 and CDR2 were not. Tumors within one patient showed repertoire similarity of 0.11 to 0.79.

Germline CDR1 reads MNHEY; CDR2 reads SMNVEV (reference sequence). The CDR3 contains 14 residues. Tumor tissue was taken before any definitive surgery or chemotherapy was given. Data came from immunoSEQ multiplex PCR; TCRdb stores just in-frame clones and leaves some out. Of 4,800 or so clones listed, roughly 65% are singletons. Sequences were obtained from tumor tissue. J is TRBJ2-5 and V is TRBV27, with a possible D match to TRBD2 (6 bases). The J call may be faulty, since TRBJ2-7 better matches the DNA end. The origin of this receptor is a human donor with high-grade serous ovarian cancer. The CDR3 is CASSLFPGLSEQYF. CDR3 nucleotides: TGTGCCAGCAGTTTATTTCCCGGACTAAGCGAGCAGTACTTC.